Listed below are T cell receptor beta chains from one sample, sequenced in a study of long-term antiretroviral therapy in people with HIV. Using immunoSEQ multiplex PCR, the repertoire was profiled, and TCRdb retains in-frame clones only, with some absent. Here the sample spans about 25,000 clones, approximately 80% being singletons. Sample: unsorted PBMCs, taken at the start of antiretroviral therapy, before treatment. Every receptor here comes from a woman aged 18-29 years with HIV. Both conserved end residues are part of each CDR3. The order of the fields is J gene, V gene, D gene, clone size, CDR3 protein, CDR3 DNA. The D gene is left open where the match is weak. A clone size is listed for some rows: how often the clone was seen (once, few, many), or a class if it is expanded.

TRBJ2-7	TRBV6-6	TRBD2	-	CASTKEASGSWYEQYF	TGTGCCAGCACCAAGGAGGCTAGCGGGAGTTGGTACGAGCAGTACTTC
TRBJ1-5	TRBV10-3	-	few	CASTQEANQPQHF	TGTGCCAGCACGCAAGAGGCTAATCAGCCCCAGCATTTT
TRBJ1-1	TRBV4-3	-	-	CASSQDGQGKRTEAFF	TGCGCCAGCAGCCAAGATGGTCAGGGGAAAAGGACTGAAGCTTTCTTT
TRBJ1-5	TRBV29-1	-	-	CSVRGEGAHQPQHF	TGCAGCGTTAGGGGGGAAGGGGCCCACCAGCCCCAGCATTTT
TRBJ1-2	TRBV5-4	-	few	CASSLGSDYGYTF	TGTGCCAGCAGCTTAGGATCCGACTATGGCTACACCTTC
TRBJ2-7	TRBV5-1	TRBD2	-	CASSFDSREGEQYF	TGCGCCAGCAGTTTCGACAGCAGGGAGGGCGAGCAGTACTTC
TRBJ2-3	TRBV19	TRBD2	-	CASSSGLAGLDTQYF	TGTGCCAGTAGCTCGGGGCTAGCGGGCCTGGATACGCAGTATTTT
TRBJ1-5	TRBV15	-	once	CATSQGRPNQPQHF	TGTGCCACCAGCCAGGGGAGGCCCAATCAGCCCCAGCATTTT
TRBJ2-5	TRBV28	TRBD2	-	CASSLGRGETQYF	TGTGCCAGCAGTCTTGGGAGGGGAGAGACCCAGTACTTC
TRBJ1-1	TRBV5-1	TRBD1	-	CASSSQGGTEAFF	TGCGCCAGCAGCTCACAGGGGGGCACTGAAGCTTTCTTT
TRBJ1-2	TRBV2	-	-	CGGGRITYGYTF	TGTGGCGGGGGCAGAATCACCTATGGCTACACCTTC
TRBJ1-2	TRBV18	-	-	CASSPRTEHYGYTF	TGTGCCAGCTCACCAAGAACAGAACACTATGGCTACACCTTC
TRBJ1-2	TRBV6-5	TRBD1	-	CASSYRDRGPNGYTF	TGTGCCAGCAGTTACCGGGACAGGGGGCCAAATGGCTACACCTTC
TRBJ1-6	TRBV6-6	-	-	CASSSIGQGLPLHF	TGTGCCAGCAGTTCCATCGGGCAAGGGCTTCCCCTCCACTTT
TRBJ2-5	TRBV14	TRBD2	-	CASSPISGLAGGETQYF	TGTGCCAGCAGCCCGATCTCTGGACTAGCGGGAGGAGAGACCCAGTACTTC
TRBJ1-2	TRBV28	TRBD1	-	CASSPDRPAGYGYTF	TGTGCCAGCAGTCCGGACAGGCCAGCAGGGTATGGCTACACCTTC
TRBJ2-7	TRBV19	TRBD1	-	CASSIQSGGEQYF	TGTGCCAGTAGTATCCAATCAGGGGGTGAGCAGTACTTC
TRBJ1-1	TRBV4-2	-	-	CASSLTDTEAFF	TGTGCCAGCTCCCTAACGGACACTGAAGCTTTCTTT
TRBJ1-5	TRBV27	TRBD1	once	CASARQGNNQPQHF	TGTGCCAGCGCAAGACAGGGCAATAATCAGCCCCAGCATTTT
TRBJ1-1	TRBV2	-	-	CASSGANTEAFF	TGTGCCAGCTCTGGGGCGAACACTGAAGCTTTCTTT
TRBJ1-2	TRBV5-4	TRBD1	-	CASSWLDRGNYGYTF	TGTGCCAGCAGCTGGCTTGACAGGGGGAACTATGGCTACACCTTC
TRBJ1-4	TRBV21-1	-	-	CASTVVAGHRKNGVKLFF	TGTGCCAGCACAGTAGTAGCGGGACACCGAAAAAACGGGGTAAAACTGTTTTTT
TRBJ2-2	TRBV19	-	-	CASTWTAGGELFF	TGTGCCAGTACCTGGACGGCGGGTGGGGAGCTGTTTTTT
TRBJ1-5	TRBV7-2	-	-	CASSPRSWQPQHF	TGTGCCAGCAGCCCCCGTAGCTGGCAGCCCCAGCATTTT
TRBJ1-3	TRBV6-5	-	-	CASSPKLGGNTIYF	TGTGCCAGCAGCCCGAAGTTGGGGGGAAACACCATATATTTT
TRBJ1-6	TRBV21-1	-	-	CASSIGRGASPLHF	TGTGCCAGCAGCATAGGTAGGGGGGCTTCACCCCTCCACTTT
TRBJ1-1	TRBV28	TRBD1	-	CASSFQGEIAEAFF	TGTGCCAGCAGTTTCCAGGGGGAGATTGCTGAAGCTTTCTTT
TRBJ1-2	TRBV19	-	-	CASSITDRSCTF	TGTGCCAGTAGTATAACGGACAGATCGTGTACCTTC
TRBJ2-7	TRBV5-6	-	-	CASSPGRSSYEQYF	TGTGCCAGCAGCCCCGGACGGAGCTCCTACGAGCAGTACTTC
TRBJ2-1	TRBV15	-	-	CATSRELSYNEQFF	TGTGCCACCAGCAGAGAGTTGTCTTACAATGAGCAGTTCTTC
TRBJ1-1	TRBV11-2	-	-	CASRGGRGGMTEAFF	TGTGCCAGCAGGGGCGGGAGGGGCGGTATGACTGAAGCTTTCTTT
TRBJ1-1	TRBV28	-	-	CASSLGSGTEAFF	TGTGCCAGCAGCCTCGGCAGCGGCACTGAAGCTTTCTTT
TRBJ2-4	TRBV28	TRBD1	-	CASSLGRIKTGEIMGVAKNIQYF	TGTGCCAGCAGTTTAGGGAGAATAAAAACAGGGGAGATCATGGGGGTAGCCAAAAACATTCAGTACTTC
TRBJ1-1	TRBV2	TRBD1	-	CAREAGQQTEAFF	TGTGCCAGGGAGGCGGGACAGCAGACTGAAGCTTTCTTT
TRBJ1-4	TRBV7-9	-	-	CASSLGNKGKTF	TGTGCCAGCAGCTTAGGAAACAAGGGGAAAACTTTT
TRBJ2-7	TRBV14	-	-	CASSQIYEQYF	TGTGCCAGCAGCCAAATCTACGAGCAGTACTTC
TRBJ1-5	TRBV28	TRBD1	-	CASSLRGQGIMYNQPQHF	TGTGCCAGCAGTTTAAGGGGACAGGGAATTATGTACAATCAGCCCCAGCATTTT
TRBJ2-5	TRBV14	TRBD2	once	CASSRGRQETQYF	TGTGCCAGCAGCCGCGGGAGACAAGAGACCCAGTACTTC
TRBJ2-7	TRBV11-2	TRBD1	-	CASSSRQGTSLEQYF	TGTGCCAGCAGCTCCCGACAGGGAACATCGCTCGAGCAGTACTTC
TRBJ2-7	TRBV9	TRBD1	-	CASSLRDSSSYEQYF	TGTGCCAGCAGCCTTAGGGACAGCAGCTCCTACGAGCAGTACTTC
TRBJ1-1	TRBV7-9	-	few	CASSLVGPEAFF	TGTGCCAGCAGCTTAGTAGGTCCTGAAGCTTTCTTT
TRBJ1-6	TRBV9	-	-	CASSEETYNSPLHF	TGTGCCAGCAGCGAAGAAACATATAATTCACCCCTCCACTTT
TRBJ2-7	TRBV6-1	-	-	CASSEGPGTSYEQYF	TGTGCCAGCAGTGAAGGTCCAGGGACATCCTACGAGCAGTACTTC
TRBJ2-5	TRBV28	-	-	CASSSKTQYF	TGTGCCAGCAGTTCAAAGACCCAGTACTTC
TRBJ2-1	TRBV6-1	TRBD1	-	CASSLAGTGADEQFF	TGTGCCAGCAGTCTTGCCGGGACAGGGGCCGATGAGCAGTTCTTC
TRBJ2-5	TRBV7-2	-	-	CASSLGSRSGQETQYF	TGTGCCAGCAGCTTAGGTTCCAGGTCCGGCCAAGAGACCCAGTACTTC
TRBJ1-1	TRBV6-1	-	-	CASSDRDTTASNTEAFF	TGTGCCAGCAGTGACCGGGACACAACAGCAAGTAACACTGAAGCTTTCTTT
TRBJ1-3	TRBV5-1	-	few	CASSRGKSGNTIYF	TGCGCCAGCAGCCGGGGGAAATCAGGAAACACCATATATTTT
TRBJ1-2	TRBV30	-	-	CAFSTELANYGYTF	TGTGCCTTCTCCACAGAGCTCGCTAACTATGGCTACACCTTC
TRBJ1-4	TRBV30	TRBD1	-	CAWSEDGQGALAYEKLFF	TGTGCCTGGAGTGAAGATGGACAGGGGGCTTTGGCTTACGAAAAACTGTTTTTT
TRBJ1-2	TRBV25-1	-	-	CASRSNYGYTF	TGTGCCAGCAGGTCCAACTATGGCTACACCTTC
TRBJ2-5	TRBV5-4	-	-	CASSLGGELETQYF	TGTGCCAGCAGCTTGGGGGGGGAGTTGGAGACCCAGTACTTC
TRBJ1-6	TRBV13	-	-	CASSGTSSYNSPLHF	TGTGCCAGCAGCGGCACCAGCTCCTATAATTCACCCCTCCACTTT